This TCR beta chain was sequenced in a study of T-cell reconstitution after alpha-beta-depleted transplantation in children. Findings of the study overall: Some patients owed their high day-60 TCRbeta diversity to surviving recipient T cells and thymic progenitors.

Researchers prepared the TCRbeta library using unique molecular identifiers, the study reports. TCRdb re-derived calls from the PCR reads in MiXCR, one entry per CDR3 protein. The sample yields about 200,000 distinct CDR3 sequences, roughly 8.1% seen once. This clonotype was seen only a few times. Its specificity is unknown. The input for sequencing was PBMCs, mostly from graft donor cells, taken 360 days after TCRalphabeta/CD19-depleted stem cell transplant. This receptor was identified in a male patient aged 2 to 10 who had a stem cell transplant for acute myeloid leukemia, so the T cells may come from the graft donor.

CDR3 sequence (DNA): TGCGCCAGCAGCTTCCGGACTAGCGGGAGGGCCCCCGGGGAGCTGTTTTTT. Translated: CASSFRTSGRAPGELFF. The rearrangement links TRBV5-1 to TRBJ2-2; TRBD2 aligns across 15 bases. The trim removed 2 bases at V and 6 bases at J, leaving 5 bases unmatched. Germline lookup yields CDR1 SGHRS and CDR2 YFSETQ. The CDR3 extends over 17 amino acids.